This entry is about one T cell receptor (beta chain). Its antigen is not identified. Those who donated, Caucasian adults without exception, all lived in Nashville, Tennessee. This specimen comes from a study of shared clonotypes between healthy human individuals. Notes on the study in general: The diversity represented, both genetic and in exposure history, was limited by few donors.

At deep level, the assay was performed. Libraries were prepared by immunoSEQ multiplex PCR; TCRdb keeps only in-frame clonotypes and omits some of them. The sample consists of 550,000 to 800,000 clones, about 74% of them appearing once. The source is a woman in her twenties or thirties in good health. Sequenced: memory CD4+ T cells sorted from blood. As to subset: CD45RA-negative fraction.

CDR3 DNA sequence: TGCGCCAGCAGCGTCGGGACGGCGATTAATCAGCCCCAGCATTTT. It is translated as CASSVGTAINQPQHF. The chain employs TRBV5-1 and TRBJ1-5; tentatively, D is TRBD1 (5 bases). Trimming left V 4 bases short and J 4 bases short, with 15 bases between. This CDR3 contains 15 residues. CDR1 SGHRS and CDR2 YFSETQ come from the germline V gene. Full variable domain (outside the CDR3, taken from reference TRBV5-1 and TRBJ1-5): KAGVTQTPRYLIKTRGQQVTLSCSPISGHRSVSWYQQTPGQGLQFLFEYFSETQRNKGNFPGRFSGRQFSNSRSEMNVSTLELGDSALYLCASSVGTAINQPQHFGDGTRLSIL.